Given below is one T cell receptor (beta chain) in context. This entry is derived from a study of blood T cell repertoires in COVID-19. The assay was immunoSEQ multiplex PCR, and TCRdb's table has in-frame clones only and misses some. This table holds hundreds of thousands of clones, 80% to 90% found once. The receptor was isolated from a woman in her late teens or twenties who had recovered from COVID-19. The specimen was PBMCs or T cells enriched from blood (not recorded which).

CDR3 nucleotides: TGTGCCACCAGTGATTGGGGGGGCAATCAGCCCCAGCATTTT. Its translation is CATSDWGGNQPQHF. J is TRBJ1-5 and V is TRBV24-1; D might be TRBD1 (5 bases). The CDR3 is 14 amino acids. The germline CDR1 and CDR2 sequences are KGHDR and SFDVKD. V lost 2 bases and J lost 2, with 6 bases in between.